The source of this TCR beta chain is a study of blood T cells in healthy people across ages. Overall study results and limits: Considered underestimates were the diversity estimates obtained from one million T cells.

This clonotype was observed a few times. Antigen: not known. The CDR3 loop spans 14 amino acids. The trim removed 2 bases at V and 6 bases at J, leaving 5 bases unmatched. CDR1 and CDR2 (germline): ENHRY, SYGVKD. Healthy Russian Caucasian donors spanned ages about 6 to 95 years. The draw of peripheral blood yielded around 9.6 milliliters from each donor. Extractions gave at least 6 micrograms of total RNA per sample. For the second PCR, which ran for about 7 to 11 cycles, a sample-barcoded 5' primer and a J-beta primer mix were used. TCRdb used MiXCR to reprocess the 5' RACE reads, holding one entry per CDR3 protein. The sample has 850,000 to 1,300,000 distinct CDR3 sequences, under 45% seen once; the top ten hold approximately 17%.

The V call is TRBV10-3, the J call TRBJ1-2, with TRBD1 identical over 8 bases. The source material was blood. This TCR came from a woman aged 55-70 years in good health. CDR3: CAISEGQGINGYTF. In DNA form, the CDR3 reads TGTGCCATCAGTGAGGGACAGGGTATTAATGGCTACACCTTC.